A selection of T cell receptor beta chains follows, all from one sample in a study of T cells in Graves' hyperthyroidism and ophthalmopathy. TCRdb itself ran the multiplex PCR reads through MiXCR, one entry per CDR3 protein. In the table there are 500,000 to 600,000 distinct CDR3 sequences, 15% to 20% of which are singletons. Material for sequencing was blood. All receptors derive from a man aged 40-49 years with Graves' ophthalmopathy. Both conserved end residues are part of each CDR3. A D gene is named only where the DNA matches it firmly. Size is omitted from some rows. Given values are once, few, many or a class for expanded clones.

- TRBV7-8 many CASRDREGNEKLFF
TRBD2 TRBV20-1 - CSARASGSEQFF
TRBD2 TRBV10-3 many CAISEVAGGSTDTQYF
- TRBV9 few CASSVKAEETQYF
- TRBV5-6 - CTSSFRGLGTYEQYF
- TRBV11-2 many CASSTNRVTEAFF
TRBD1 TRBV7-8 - CASTPSGGTVNEKLFF
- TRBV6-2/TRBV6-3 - CASSFAGAGTEAFF
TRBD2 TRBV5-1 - CASSWAPGLAGVNEQFF
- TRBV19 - CASSLGDRQPQHF
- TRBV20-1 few CSAGTAGELFF
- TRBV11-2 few CASSPGDLKELFF
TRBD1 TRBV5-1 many CASSRETGTANTEAFF
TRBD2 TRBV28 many CASSGGGWSSYNEQFF
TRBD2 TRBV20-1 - CSASAGLAGRHEQFF
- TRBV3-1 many CASSQARGTNTGELFF
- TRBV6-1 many CASTILGYTGELFF
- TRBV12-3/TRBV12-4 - CASSVEGGPHFDTQYF
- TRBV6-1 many CASSTRSNQPQHF
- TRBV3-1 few CASRDGSGNTIYF
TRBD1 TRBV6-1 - CASSSMDRSVYGYTF
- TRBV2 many CASSGERDNPNREQFF